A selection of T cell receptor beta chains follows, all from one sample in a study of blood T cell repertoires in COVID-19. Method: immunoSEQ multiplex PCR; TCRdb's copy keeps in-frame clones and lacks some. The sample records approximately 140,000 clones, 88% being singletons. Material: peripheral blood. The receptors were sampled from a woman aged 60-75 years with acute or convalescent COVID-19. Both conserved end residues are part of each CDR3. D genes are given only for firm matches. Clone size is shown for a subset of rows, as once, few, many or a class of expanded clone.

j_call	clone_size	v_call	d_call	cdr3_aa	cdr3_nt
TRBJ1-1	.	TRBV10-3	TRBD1	CAIRDREQNTEAFF	TGTGCCATCAGGGACAGGGAGCAAAACACTGAAGCTTTCTTT
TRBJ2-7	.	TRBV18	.	CASSRDTSYEQYF	TGTGCCAGCTCCCGGGACACGTCCTACGAGCAGTACTTC
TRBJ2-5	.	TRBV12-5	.	CASGSPGPLETQYF	TGTGCTAGTGGTTCGCCAGGGCCGTTGGAGACCCAGTACTTC
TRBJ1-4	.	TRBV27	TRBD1	CASSLWAGTENEKLFF	TGTGCCAGCAGTTTATGGGCCGGGACAGAGAATGAAAAACTGTTTTTT
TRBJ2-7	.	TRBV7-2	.	CASSLYQATYEQYF	TGTGCCAGCAGCTTATACCAGGCGACCTACGAGCAGTACTTC
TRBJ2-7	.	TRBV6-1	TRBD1	CASSEPGQGTYEQYF	TGTGCCAGCAGTGAGCCGGGACAGGGGACCTACGAGCAGTACTTC
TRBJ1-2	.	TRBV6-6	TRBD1	CASREQGDNYGYTF	TGTGCCAGCAGAGAACAGGGGGATAACTATGGCTACACCTTC
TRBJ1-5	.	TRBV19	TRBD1	CASSVTGGNQPQHF	TGTGCCAGTAGTGTGACAGGGGGCAATCAGCCCCAGCATTTT
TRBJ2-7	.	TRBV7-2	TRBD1	CASSLRTGGYEQYF	TGTGCCAGCAGCTTACGTACAGGGGGCTACGAGCAGTACTTC
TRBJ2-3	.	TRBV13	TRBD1	CASSLRDRSSAQYF	TGTGCCAGCAGCTTAAGGGACAGGAGCAGTGCGCAGTATTTT
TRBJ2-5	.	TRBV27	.	CASSLWGRGETQYF	TGTGCCAGCAGTTTATGGGGCAGGGGTGAGACCCAGTACTTC
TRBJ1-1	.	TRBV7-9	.	CASRPNRNTEAFF	TGTGCCAGCAGGCCGAACAGGAACACTGAAGCTTTCTTT
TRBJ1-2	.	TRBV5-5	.	CASSLETSYGYTF	TGTGCCAGCAGCTTGGAGACTAGCTATGGCTACACCTTC
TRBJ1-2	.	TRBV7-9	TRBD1	CASSPTGAGISNYGYTF	TGTGCCAGCAGCCCGACAGGGGCGGGAATTTCTAACTATGGCTACACCTTC
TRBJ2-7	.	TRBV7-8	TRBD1	CASSGTSGTGSYEQYF	TGTGCCAGCAGCGGAACATCCGGGACAGGGTCCTACGAGCAGTACTTC
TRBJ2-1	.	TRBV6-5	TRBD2	CASTQSGTYNEQFF	TGTGCCAGCACTCAAAGCGGGACGTACAATGAGCAGTTCTTC
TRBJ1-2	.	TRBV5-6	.	CASSPLGGANNYGYTF	TGTGCCAGCAGCCCCCTGGGGGGTGCAAATAACTATGGCTACACCTTC
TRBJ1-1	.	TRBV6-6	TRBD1	CASSLAGQGQSEAFF	TGTGCCAGCAGTTTAGCGGGACAGGGACAGTCGGAAGCTTTCTTT
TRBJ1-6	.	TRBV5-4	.	CASSLGGRGNSPLHF	TGTGCCAGCAGCTTGGGGGGAAGGGGAAATTCACCCCTCCACTTT
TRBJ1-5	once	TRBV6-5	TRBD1	CASAIGTGNQPQHF	TGTGCCAGCGCCATAGGGACAGGCAATCAGCCCCAGCATTTT
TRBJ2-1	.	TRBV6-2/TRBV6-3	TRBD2	CASSSIPGLAGKNWNEQFF	TGTGCCAGCAGTTCGATACCGGGACTAGCGGGGAAAAATTGGAATGAGCAGTTCTTC
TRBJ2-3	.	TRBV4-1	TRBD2	CASSPLGLAGGGDTQYF	TGCGCCAGCAGCCCCTTGGGCCTAGCGGGGGGAGGAGATACGCAGTATTTT
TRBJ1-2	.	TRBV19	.	CASSIAPGVGYTF	TGTGCCAGTAGTATCGCGCCAGGGGTTGGCTACACCTTC
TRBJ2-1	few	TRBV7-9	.	CASSQAGPHNEQFF	TGTGCCAGCAGCCAAGCTGGGCCGCACAATGAGCAGTTCTTC
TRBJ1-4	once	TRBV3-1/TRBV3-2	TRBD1	CASSPWDRGEKLFF	TGTGCCAGCAGCCCCTGGGACAGGGGTGAAAAACTGTTTTTT
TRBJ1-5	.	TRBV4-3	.	CASSQDRGGSNQPQHF	TGCGCCAGCAGCCAAGATAGGGGGGGAAGCAATCAGCCCCAGCATTTT
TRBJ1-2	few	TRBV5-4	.	CASSLGQGRAYGYTF	TGTGCCAGCAGCTTGGGGCAGGGGAGGGCCTATGGCTACACCTTC
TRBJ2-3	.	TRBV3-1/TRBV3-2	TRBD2	CASSPGLAGGDTQYF	TGTGCCAGCAGCCCTGGGCTAGCGGGGGGAGATACGCAGTATTTT
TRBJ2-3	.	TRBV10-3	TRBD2	CAISGRGGSTDTQYF	TGTGCCATCAGTGGGCGGGGGGGGAGCACAGATACGCAGTATTTT
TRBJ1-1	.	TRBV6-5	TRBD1	CASRTDRGGLSEAFF	TGTGCCAGCAGGACCGACAGGGGGGGACTCTCTGAAGCTTTCTTT
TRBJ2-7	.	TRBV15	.	CATSPRGGPLKVEQYF	TGTGCCACCAGCCCGAGGGGGGGGCCCCTAAAAGTAGAGCAGTACTTC
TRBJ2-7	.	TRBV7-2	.	CASGGYISEQYF	TGTGCCAGCGGAGGGTACATCTCCGAGCAGTACTTC
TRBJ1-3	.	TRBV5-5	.	CASSLEGSGNTIYF	TGTGCCAGCAGCTTGGAGGGGTCTGGAAACACCATATATTTT
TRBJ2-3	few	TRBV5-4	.	CASSLARGASSTDTQYF	TGTGCCAGCAGCTTGGCTCGGGGGGCCTCTAGCACAGATACGCAGTATTTT
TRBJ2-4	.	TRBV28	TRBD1	CASSDRDRGLLAKNIQYF	TGTGCCAGCAGCGACCGGGACAGGGGGCTTCTAGCCAAAAACATTCAGTACTTC
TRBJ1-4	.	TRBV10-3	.	CAISDSAGPTNEKLFF	TGTGCCATCAGTGACTCCGCGGGTCCAACTAATGAAAAACTGTTTTTT
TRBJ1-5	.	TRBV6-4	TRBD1	CASEGAGNQPQHF	TGTGCCAGCGAGGGGGCGGGCAATCAGCCCCAGCATTTT
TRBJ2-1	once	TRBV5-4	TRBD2	CATPSKGSGGAFSYNEQFF	TGTGCCACCCCATCCAAGGGTAGCGGGGGGGCCTTCTCCTACAATGAGCAGTTCTTC
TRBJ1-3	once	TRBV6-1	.	CASSEYGRDSEFSGNTIYF	TGTGCCAGCAGTGAATACGGACGCGACAGTGAGTTCTCTGGAAACACCATATATTTT
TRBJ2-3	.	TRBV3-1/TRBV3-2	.	CASSQGEQNTQYF	TGTGCCAGCAGCCAAGGGGAGCAGAATACGCAGTATTTT
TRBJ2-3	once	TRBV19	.	CASSGPYTQYF	TGTGCCAGTAGTGGCCCTTATACGCAGTATTTT
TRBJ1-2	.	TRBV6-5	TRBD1	CASSLGTAAGYGYTF	TGTGCCAGCAGTTTGGGGACAGCTGCAGGCTATGGCTACACCTTC